The sequence of this T cell receptor beta chain was determined in a study of T cell responses to AZD1222 COVID-19 vaccine. Study findings and constraints: Donors were largely white British and mainly female; clonal diversity was possibly underestimated. With dominance at 160-218 and 743-854, vaccine-associated CD4 TCRs spanned spike. A rise in Spike-specific TCR breadth and depth followed two AZD1222 doses. After the peak T cell response, and only then, were repertoires sampled.

Notes on this clone: The antigen is not known.

Some clones are missing from TCRdb's copy, which holds only in-frame ones; the method was immunoSEQ multiplex PCR. The sample gives about 120,000 clones, around 89% of which show up once; over 8.5% is in the top ten. V was clipped by 1 base and J by 8 bases, with 12 bases between them. The V gene's germline CDR1 is SGHNT and CDR2 YYREEE (reference sequence). The CDR3 spans 13 residues. The chain recombines TRBV5-4 with TRBJ1-1; D is unclear. This sample comprised peripheral blood, obtained on day 0 of MenACWY control vaccination. The TCR originated in an adult in good health. The CDR3 spells CASSLSVGSEAFF. CDR3 sequence (DNA): TGTGCCAGCAGCTTGTCCGTCGGGTCCGAAGCTTTCTTT.